Below are 24 T cell receptor beta chains sequenced from a single sample in a study of beta chain features in type 1 diabetes. The study, taken as a whole, reports: People with Type 1 diabetes carried modestly yet significantly shorter TCRB CDR3s in all four CD4+ subsets.

These receptors' antigens are unknown. Since all of the isolated RNA was reverse transcribed, expressed TCRB transcripts were what got sequenced. Repertoires were generated with immunoSEQ multiplex PCR, while TCRdb's copy carries only in-frame clones and drops some. Here the sample spans around 130,000 clones, around 15% being singletons. The sample consisted of central memory CD4+ T cells from blood. The receptors shown here come from a man aged 25-45 years with type 1 diabetes.

This clone was seen a few times. J is TRBJ1-4 and V is TRBV7-9; no firm D call. From germline, CDR1 is SEHNR and CDR2 FQNEAQ (reference sequence). The CDR3 is made up of 14 amino acids. V dropped 2 bases and J dropped 6 bases, with 10 bases sitting between them. The CDR3 protein is CASSLITGDEKLFF. The CDR3, as DNA: TGTGCCAGCAGCTTAATTACGGGTGATGAAAAACTGTTTTTT. The full variable domain, completed using reference TRBV7-9 and TRBJ1-4, is DTGVSQNPRHKITKRGQNVTFRCDPISEHNRLYWYRQTLGQGPEFLTYFQNEAQLEKSRLLSDRFSAERPKGSFSTLEIQRTEQGDSAMYLCASSLITGDEKLFFGSGTQLSVL.

This clone showed up just a few times. The V gene is TRBV19, the J gene TRBJ2-3; D is uncertain. CDR1 and CDR2 (germline): LNHDA, SQIVND (reference sequence). The V gene lost 3 bases and the J gene lost 2 bases, with 9 bases spanning the gap. CDR3 size: 14 residues. The CDR3 DNA follows: TGTGCCAGTAGTATCGAAACGCCCACAGATACGCAGTATTTT. This encodes CASSIETPTDTQYF.

Points on this clone: Additional DNA sequences in this sample encode the identical CDR3. This chain connects TRBV7-2 to TRBJ2-3, with unresolved D. Germline V gene lookup returns CDR1 SGHTA and CDR2 FQGNSA. CDR3 size: 12 residues. V was pared by 6 bases and J by 2 bases, with 6 bases between. The CDR3 region is CASSLYTDTQYF. DNA of the CDR3: TGTGCCAGCAGTCTCTACACAGATACGCAGTATTTT.

The chain couples TRBV2 to TRBJ1-2; TRBD1 matches 8 bases. The V and J ends lost 6 bases and 8 bases, in that order; junction bases with no gene match: 5. The CDR3 totals 12 residues. The germline V gene has CDR1 SNHLY and CDR2 FYNNEI. CDR3 bases: TGTGCCAGCAGCGCCGGGACAGGAGGCTACACCTTC. It encodes CASSAGTGGYTF.

The genes are TRBV4-3 and TRBJ2-7; TRBD1 aligns across 8 bases. The V gene end was trimmed by 5 bases and the J gene end by 4 bases; junction bases not matched to a gene: 4. This CDR3 has 13 residues. The germline gives CDR1 LGHNA, CDR2 YSLEER. The CDR3 region is CASSLDRGYEQYF. Here the CDR3 DNA reads TGCGCCAGCAGCTTAGACAGGGGTTACGAGCAGTACTTC.

The J gene is TRBJ2-3, the V gene TRBV4-3, with TRBD2 matching over 11 bases. The CDR3 is 16 residues long. Trimming removed 4 bases from V and 3 bases from J; junction bases left unmatched: 6. Germline-derived CDR1 and CDR2 are LGHNA and YSLEER. The CDR3 here is CASSRGVAGGTDTQYF. In DNA, the CDR3 is TGCGCCAGCAGCCGTGGGGTAGCGGGGGGGACAGATACGCAGTATTTT.

V and J are TRBV5-4 and TRBJ1-6; 7 bases map to TRBD1. V was clipped by 3 bases and J by 9 bases; unmatched bases: 12. This CDR3 has 16 amino acids. Looked up from germline, CDR1 is SGHNT and CDR2 is YYREEE (reference sequence). The CDR3 protein is CASSSPKTGRASPLHF. CDR3 nucleotide sequence: TGTGCCAGCAGCTCACCCAAGACAGGGAGGGCTTCACCCCTCCACTTT.

The rearrangement links TRBV5-4 to TRBJ1-2; D gene uncertain. V gave up 5 bases and J gave up 4 bases, with 18 bases separating them. The CDR3 totals 15 residues. In germline, CDR1 is SGHNT, CDR2 YYREEE (reference sequence). The CDR3 is CASRNNGVLAYGYTF. The CDR3 DNA sequence: TGTGCCAGCAGGAATAACGGGGTCTTGGCCTATGGCTACACCTTC.

J is TRBJ1-2 and V is TRBV18, with TRBD1 identical over 7 bases. In germline, CDR1 is KGHSH, CDR2 LQKENI. Trimming at V came to 0 bases and at J to 5 bases, leaving 0 bases not matched to a gene. The CDR3 sequence is 13 residues long. CDR3 DNA sequence: TGTGCCAGCTCACCACCGGGACAGTATGGCTACACCTTC. It is translated as CASSPPGQYGYTF.

This chain uses TRBV7-8 with TRBJ2-1; 9 bases line up with TRBD1. The CDR3 has 16 residues. The germline V gene has CDR1 SGHVS and CDR2 FQNEAQ. V lost 0 bases to trimming and J lost 3 bases; unmatched junction nucleotides: 3. The CDR3 reads CASSLAQGQGYNEQFF. The CDR3 DNA reads TGTGCCAGCAGCTTAGCGCAGGGACAGGGCTACAATGAGCAGTTCTTC.

This clone has more than one count but fewer than ten. The chain uses TRBV2 and TRBJ2-5; no firm D call. Germline V gives CDR1 SNHLY, CDR2 FYNNEI. V shed 4 bases and J shed 5 bases, with 8 bases lying between them. This CDR3 has 12 amino acids. The CDR3 region has the DNA TGTGCCAGCAGTGTGGCCCGGGAGACCCAGTACTTC. This codes for CASSVARETQYF.

The V and J genes are TRBV7-8 and TRBJ1-6; D possibly corresponds to TRBD1 (5 bases). Trimming took off 6 bases at V and 7 bases at J, with 13 bases between the two ends. This CDR3 has 14 amino acids. Germline CDR1 SGHVS, CDR2 FQNEAQ. In nucleotides, the CDR3 is TGTGCCAGCAGATTCGACAGCCTGAATTCACCCCTCCACTTT. Amino acids: CASRFDSLNSPLHF. The full variable domain, its missing parts supplied by reference TRBV7-8 and TRBJ1-6, is GAGVSQSPRYKVAKRGQDVALRCDPISGHVSLFWYQQALGQGPEFLTYFQNEAQLDKSGLPSDRFFAERPEGSVSTLKIQRTQQEDSAVYLCASRFDSLNSPLHFGNGTRLTVT.

This clone has just a few counts. The chain combines TRBV5-1 with TRBJ2-6; no clear D. CDR3 size: 16 residues. Trimming took 1 base from V and 0 from J, leaving 8 bases between them. CDR1 and CDR2 from the germline V gene are SGHRS and YFSETQ. The CDR3 DNA follows: TGCGCCAGCAGCTTGCAGGTTAGCTCTGGGGCCAACGTCCTGACTTTC. This gives the protein CASSLQVSSGANVLTF.

This clone was seen a handful of times. The chain combines TRBV30 with TRBJ1-5; TRBD1 is a possible D gene (6 bases). Trimming cost V 0 bases and J 4 bases, with 10 bases left between them. Germline lookup yields CDR1 GTSNPN and CDR2 SVGIG (reference sequence). This CDR3 spans 14 amino acids. The CDR3 DNA reads as TGTGCCTGGAGTGTATGGGGGGCGAATCAGCCCCAGCATTTT. It codes for CAWSVWGANQPQHF.

This clone has more than one count but fewer than ten. The V gene is TRBV29-1, the J gene TRBJ2-3; D is unresolved. V shed 4 bases and J shed 0 bases, with 11 bases lying between them. Germline V gene sequence: CDR1 SQVTM, CDR2 ANQGSEA. This CDR3 region has 14 residues. As DNA, the CDR3 is TGCAGCGTTGGACAAACCTTTAGCACAGATACGCAGTATTTT. Translation gives CSVGQTFSTDTQYF.

This clone came up many times. The chain links TRBV4-3 to TRBJ1-2; tentatively, D is TRBD1 (5 bases). Germline V gene data show CDR1 as LGHNA and CDR2 as YSLEER. The CDR3 consists of 15 residues. V gave up 3 bases and J gave up 4 bases, with 15 bases separating them. The CDR3 DNA reads as TGCGCCAGCAGCCAGGCAGGGTATACCTCCTATGGCTACACCTTC. It codes for CASSQAGYTSYGYTF.

The V gene is TRBV12-5, the J gene TRBJ1-1; possible D gene TRBD1, 5 bases. Germline CDR1 is LGHNT and CDR2 is FRNRAP. The CDR3 runs 13 residues. Deletions cut 6 bases from V and 1 base from J, with 9 bases between. The CDR3 reads CASGRQGNTEAFF. CDR3 nucleotide sequence: TGTGCTAGTGGCCGTCAGGGGAACACTGAAGCTTTCTTT. The entire variable domain, with the rest obtained from reference TRBV12-5 and TRBJ1-1, is as follows: DARVTQTPRHKVTEMGQEVTMRCQPILGHNTVFWYRQTMMQGLELLAYFRNRAPLDDSGMPKDRFSAEMPDATLATLKIQPSEPRDSAVYFCASGRQGNTEAFFGQGTRLTVV.

This sequence joins TRBV28 and TRBJ2-7, with D perhaps given as TRBD1 or TRBD2 (5 bases each). This CDR3 has 14 residues. V lost 2 bases and J 2 bases, leaving 10 bases between the germline ends. Germline V lookup: CDR1 MDHEN, CDR2 SYDVKM. This CDR3 reads CASSLGTATYEQYF. CDR3 in DNA: TGTGCCAGCAGTTTAGGGACCGCGACCTACGAGCAGTACTTC.

Only a few counts were recorded for this clone. The chain employs TRBV11-2 and TRBJ2-7; 9 bases fit TRBD1. V gave up 5 bases and J gave up 5 bases; unmatched junction bases: 1. This CDR3 comprises 12 residues. Germline lookup yields CDR1 SGHAT and CDR2 FQNNGV. The CDR3 sequence: CASSRDRDEQYF. The CDR3 DNA is TGTGCCAGCAGCCGGGACAGGGACGAGCAGTACTTC.

Turning to this clone: Other DNA sequences of this sample code for an identical CDR3. CDR3 sequence: CASRANNEQFF. The CDR3 DNA reads TGTGCCAGCAGGGCCAACAATGAGCAGTTCTTC. This sequence joins TRBV28 and TRBJ2-1, with unresolved D. Between the trimmed V and J ends, which lost 6 bases and 5 bases, there was a span of 5 bases. Germline V gene sequence: CDR1 MDHEN, CDR2 SYDVKM. The length of the CDR3 is 11 residues.

As to this clone: The germline gene is not matched at one end of the junction; a read error may be the cause. Other nucleotide sequences from this sample produce the same CDR3. This sequence joins TRBV7-8 and TRBJ1-3; D gene ambiguous. Germline loops: CDR1 SGHVS, CDR2 FQNEAQ. The CDR3 loop spans 13 amino acids. The CDR3 coding sequence is TGCGCCAGCAGCTTAGCAGGTGGAAACACCATATATTTT. This gives the protein CASSLAGGNTIYF.

V usage is TRBV14 and J usage is TRBJ1-1, with 8 bases matching TRBD1. The CDR3 runs 16 residues. The trim removed 1 base at V and 2 bases at J, leaving 6 bases unmatched. Germline V lookup: CDR1 SGHDN, CDR2 FVKESK. The CDR3 sequence: CASSQGGTGYNTEAFF. The CDR3 region has the DNA TGTGCCAGCAGCCAAGGGGGGACAGGTTACAACACTGAAGCTTTCTTT.

V and J are TRBV6-6 and TRBJ2-7; the D gene is possibly TRBD1 (5 bases). V was shortened by 8 bases and J by 7 bases, with 21 bases between the two germline ends. This CDR3 comprises 14 residues. Looked up from germline, CDR1 is MNHNY and CDR2 is SVGAGI (reference sequence). The CDR3 DNA reads as TGTGCCAGCTTGACAGTAGTACCCACCTTGGAGCAGTACTTC. Encoded protein: CASLTVVPTLEQYF.

The chain uses TRBV7-2 and TRBJ2-1, with 8 bases lining up with TRBD2. The V gene end was trimmed by 7 bases and the J gene end by 9 bases; junction bases not matched to a gene: 14. Germline CDR1 is SGHTA and CDR2 is FQGNSA. CDR3 length equals 15 residues. The CDR3 protein is CASTPGGGLQGEQFF. CDR3 in DNA: TGTGCCAGCACCCCGGGGGGGGGATTACAGGGTGAGCAGTTCTTC.